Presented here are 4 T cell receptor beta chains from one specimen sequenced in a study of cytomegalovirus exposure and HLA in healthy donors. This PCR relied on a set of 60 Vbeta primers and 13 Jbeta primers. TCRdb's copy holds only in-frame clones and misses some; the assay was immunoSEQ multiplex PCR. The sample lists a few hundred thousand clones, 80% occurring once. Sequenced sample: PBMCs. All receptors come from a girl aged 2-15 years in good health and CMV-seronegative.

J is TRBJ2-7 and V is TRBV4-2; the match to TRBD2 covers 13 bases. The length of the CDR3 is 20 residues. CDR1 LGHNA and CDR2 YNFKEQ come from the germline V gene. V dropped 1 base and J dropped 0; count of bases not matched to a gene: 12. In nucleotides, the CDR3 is TGTGCCAGCAGCCAAGCTTACACCGGGACTAGCGGGGCCAGCTCCTACGAGCAGTACTTC. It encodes CASSQAYTGTSGASSYEQYF.

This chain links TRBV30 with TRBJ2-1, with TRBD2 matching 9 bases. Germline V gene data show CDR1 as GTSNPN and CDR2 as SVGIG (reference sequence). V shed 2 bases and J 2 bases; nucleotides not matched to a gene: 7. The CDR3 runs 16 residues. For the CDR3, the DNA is TGTGCCTGGAGTTTTAGCGGGAGATACGCCTACAATGAGCAGTTCTTC. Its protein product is CAWSFSGRYAYNEQFF.

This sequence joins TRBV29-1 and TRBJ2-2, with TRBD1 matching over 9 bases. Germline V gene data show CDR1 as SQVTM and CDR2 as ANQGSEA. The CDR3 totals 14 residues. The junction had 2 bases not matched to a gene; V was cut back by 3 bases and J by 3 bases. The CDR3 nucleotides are TGCAGCGTTGAGGACAGGGGCCACACCGGGGAGCTGTTTTTT. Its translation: CSVEDRGHTGELFF.

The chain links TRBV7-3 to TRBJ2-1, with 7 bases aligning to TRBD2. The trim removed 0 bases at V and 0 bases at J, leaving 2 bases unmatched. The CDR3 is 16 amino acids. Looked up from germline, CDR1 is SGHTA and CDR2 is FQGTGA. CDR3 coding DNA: TGTGCCAGCAGCTTAACTGGCGGGAGCTCCTACAATGAGCAGTTCTTC. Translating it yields CASSLTGGSSYNEQFF.